Each of the 22 T cell receptor beta chains below was sequenced from the same sample in a study of CD8 T cells in ankylosing spondylitis. TCRdb re-called the 5' RACE reads through MiXCR, storing one row per CDR3 protein. The profile shows roughly 160,000 distinct CDR3 sequences, around a tenth of them singletons. What was sequenced was blood, either unsorted or a sorted T cell fraction (not recorded which). Every receptor here comes from a male donor with ankylosing spondylitis or in good health (not recorded which).

This clonotype was seen at least ten times. J is TRBJ2-5 and V is TRBV20-1; 11 positions agree with TRBD2. Germline V gene data show CDR1 as DFQATT and CDR2 as SNEGSKA (reference sequence). There are 15 residues in the CDR3. Trimming at V came to 4 bases and at J to 5 bases, leaving 9 bases not matched to a gene. The CDR3 DNA follows: TGCAGTGCTAAACTTAGCGGGAGGGCCAAGGAGACCCAGTACTTC. Protein product: CSAKLSGRAKETQYF.

This clonotype has just a few counts. V usage is TRBV7-6 and J usage is TRBJ2-3; D gene unclear. Per the germline V gene, CDR1 is SGHVS and CDR2 is FNYEAQ. V was cut by 3 bases and J by 4 bases, with 14 bases left in between. The CDR3 is 15 residues long. CDR3 sequence: CASSFLSSASDTQYF. Written as DNA, the CDR3 is TGTGCCAGCAGCTTTCTAAGTTCTGCCTCAGATACGCAGTATTTT.

This clonotype showed up many times. V and J are TRBV12-3 or TRBV12-4 and TRBJ2-2; the D gene is possibly TRBD2 (6 bases). Between the trimmed V and J ends, which lost 3 bases and 7 bases, there was a span of 12 bases. The CDR3 is 14 amino acids. This CDR3 reads CASSFLAGGGELFF. The CDR3 bases are TGTGCCAGCAGTTTCTTAGCCGGGGGCGGGGAGCTGTTTTTT.

Ten or more counts support this clonotype. The rearrangement joins TRBV3-1 to TRBJ2-7; possibly TRBD1 for D (6 bases). The CDR3 extends over 14 amino acids. V dropped 2 bases and J dropped 3 bases, with 11 bases sitting between them. Germline CDR1 reads LGHDT; CDR2 reads YNNKEL (reference sequence). The CDR3 DNA reads as TGTGCCAGCAGCCAAAGGGGGACCGACTACGAGCAGTACTTC. Translated, it gives CASSQRGTDYEQYF.

This clonotype appeared many times. V is TRBV6-1 and J is TRBJ1-3; possibly TRBD1 for D (6 bases). Germline V gives CDR1 MNHNS, CDR2 SASEGT. This CDR3 spans 14 amino acids. Trimming shortened V by 6 bases and J by 2 bases, and 11 bases separated the two germline ends. This CDR3 reads CASRMGAAGNTIYF. In DNA form, the CDR3 reads TGTGCCAGCAGGATGGGGGCAGCTGGAAACACCATATATTTT.

V gene TRBV28 combines with J gene TRBJ1-5; tentative D call: TRBD1 (6 bases). The CDR3 length is 17 residues. The germline CDR1 and CDR2 sequences are MDHEN and SYDVKM. Trimming took off 2 bases at V and 3 bases at J, with 17 bases between the two ends. In DNA form, the CDR3 reads TGTGCCAGCAGTTTACCGGGGGCGGCGGGTATCAATCAGCCCCAGCATTTT. Its translation: CASSLPGAAGINQPQHF.

At least ten counts were recorded for this clonotype. This chain joins TRBV20-1 and TRBJ2-2; D uncertain. Per germline, CDR1 DFQATT and CDR2 SNEGSKA (reference sequence). This CDR3 spans 14 amino acids. Between the trimmed V and J ends, which lost 0 bases and 5 bases, there was a span of 10 bases. CDR3 amino acids: CSARDGIITGELFF. The CDR3 coding sequence is TGCAGTGCTAGAGATGGGATTATTACCGGGGAGCTGTTTTTT.

This clonotype was counted ten times or more. The chain has TRBV5-1 and TRBJ2-3; the match to TRBD1 covers 7 bases. Looked up from germline, CDR1 is SGHRS and CDR2 is YFSETQ. Germline trimming cut 4 bases from V and 5 bases from J; bases unmatched to any gene: 7. The CDR3 sequence is 14 residues long. CDR3 sequence reads: CASSPTQGRDTQYF. DNA for the CDR3: TGCGCCAGCAGCCCGACACAGGGGAGAGATACGCAGTATTTT.

This clonotype has ten or more counts. The V gene is TRBV5-1, the J gene TRBJ2-1; no clear D. Trimming cost V 1 base and J 5 bases, with 7 bases left between them. Germline CDR1 reads SGHRS; CDR2 reads YFSETQ. The CDR3 runs 13 residues. The chain's CDR3 is CASSLYQDNEQFF. Written as DNA, the CDR3 is TGCGCCAGCAGCTTGTACCAGGACAATGAGCAGTTCTTC.

This clonotype was detected only a few times. The CDR3 is CAIRRDSYNEQFF. DNA for the CDR3: TGTGCCATTCGCAGGGATTCCTACAATGAGCAGTTCTTC. The chain recombines TRBV19 with TRBJ2-1; the D gene is possibly TRBD1 (5 bases). Germline lookup yields CDR1 LNHDA and CDR2 SQIVND (reference sequence). V lost 10 bases and J lost 1, with 11 bases in between. CDR3 length: 13 residues.

This clonotype was observed many times. The J gene is TRBJ1-1, the V gene TRBV5-4; possibly TRBD1 for D (5 bases). The V gene lost 3 bases and the J gene lost 1 base, with 13 bases spanning the gap. The CDR3 has 15 amino acids. Germline V CDR1 and CDR2: SGHNT, YYREEE (reference sequence). The CDR3 spells CASSSGSEANTEAFF. The CDR3 DNA reads TGTGCCAGCAGCTCAGGGTCTGAGGCGAACACTGAAGCTTTCTTT. Using reference TRBV5-4 and TRBJ1-1 for the parts outside the CDR3, the full variable domain is ETGVTQSPTHLIKTRGQQVTLRCSSQSGHNTVSWYQQALGQGPQFIFQYYREEENGRGNFPPRFSGLQFPNYSSELNVNALELDDSALYLCASSSGSEANTEAFFGQGTRLTVV.

The chain couples TRBV25-1 to TRBJ1-4; a possible D gene is TRBD1 (5 bases). CDR1 MGHDK and CDR2 SYGVNS come from the germline V gene. V was cut by 4 bases and J by 1 base, with 10 bases left in between. This CDR3 is built from 15 residues. CDR3 bases: TGTGCCAGCAGTGTTACTGGGGGAACTAATGAAAAACTGTTTTTT. Translated, it gives CASSVTGGTNEKLFF.

This clonotype was observed a few times. The chain has TRBV12-3 or TRBV12-4 and TRBJ2-3; no clear D gene. The CDR3 consists of 13 residues. V lost 6 bases and J 5 bases, leaving 12 bases between the germline ends. CDR3 DNA: TGTGCCAGCAGGCAGGCGCTTGGAGATACGCAGTATTTT. It encodes CASRQALGDTQYF.

The sample holds many counts of this clonotype. V gene TRBV9 combines with J gene TRBJ2-2; the D call may be TRBD1 or TRBD2 (5 bases each). The CDR3 is made up of 20 amino acids. The germline V and J ends were trimmed by 0 bases and 1 base, with 22 bases remaining between them. From germline, CDR1 is SGDLS and CDR2 YYNGEE. The CDR3 is CASSVALGRGLEVNTGELFF. In nucleotides, the CDR3 is TGTGCCAGCAGCGTAGCTCTTGGTCGGGGCCTCGAAGTGAACACCGGGGAGCTGTTTTTT.

This clonotype was observed at least ten times. J is TRBJ2-3 and V is TRBV5-1, with D possibly TRBD2 on 6 matching bases. V lost 0 bases and J 5 bases, leaving 16 bases between the germline ends. CDR3 length: 16 amino acids. Germline CDR1 SGHRS, CDR2 YFSETQ. The DNA for the CDR3 is TGCGCCAGCAGCTTGGACGGGGACGGGAGTATAGATACGCAGTATTTT. Translating gives CASSLDGDGSIDTQYF.

This clonotype showed up many times. The V and J genes are TRBV5-1 and TRBJ2-1, with TRBD2 identical over 8 bases. The CDR3 has 16 amino acids. Germline CDR1 reads SGHRS; CDR2 reads YFSETQ. V lost 0 bases and J lost 3; bases outside the gene matches: 5. The CDR3: CASSLEPSGRYNEQFF. The CDR3, as DNA: TGCGCCAGCAGCTTGGAGCCTAGCGGGCGCTACAATGAGCAGTTCTTC.

The chain uses TRBV10-3 and TRBJ2-7; a weak D match, TRBD2 (5 bases). The germline gives CDR1 ENHRY, CDR2 SYGVKD. This CDR3 spans 14 amino acids. V was pared by 3 bases and J by 0 bases, with 9 bases between. CDR3 loop: CAISDGISSYEQYF. In nucleotides, the CDR3 is TGTGCCATCAGTGACGGGATAAGCTCCTACGAGCAGTACTTC.

This clonotype was counted many times. The chain employs TRBV5-1 and TRBJ2-2; D not certain. The V gene's germline CDR1 is SGHRS and CDR2 YFSETQ. V gave up 0 bases and J gave up 4 bases, with 13 bases separating them. CDR3 length: 16 amino acids. CDR3 residues: CASSLDSSTVTGELFF. Written as DNA, the CDR3 is TGCGCCAGCAGCTTGGACAGCAGCACAGTCACCGGGGAGCTGTTTTTT.

This clonotype occurred a few times. The chain carries TRBV10-2 and TRBJ2-5; 7 positions match TRBD1. Per the germline V gene, CDR1 is WSHSY and CDR2 is SAAADI. The CDR3 runs 15 residues. V lost 3 bases and J lost 2; bases outside the gene matches: 6. Here the CDR3 reads CASSDGQGVQETQYF. CDR3 DNA: TGCGCCAGCAGTGATGGCCAGGGGGTACAAGAGACCCAGTACTTC.

This clonotype was counted a single time. Because the CDR3's place on the DNA is in doubt, the DNA is left out and the CDR3 is given as listed by TCRdb. J is TRBJ1-4 and V is TRBV3-1; the listed D gene, TRBD1, was not tested against the DNA. The CDR3 spans 14 amino acids, including both terminal residues. The germline CDR1 and CDR2 sequences are LGHDT and YNNKEL (reference sequence). The CDR3 sequence: CASSPPVGTGTVIF.

At least ten counts were recorded for this clonotype. V is TRBV12-3 or TRBV12-4 and J is TRBJ2-7, with 8 bases lining up with TRBD2. Unmatched junction bases numbered 6, after V lost 3 bases and J lost 5 bases. This CDR3 region has 14 residues. CDR3: CASSLSSGSNEQYF. The CDR3 DNA reads as TGTGCCAGCAGTTTGTCCAGCGGGAGCAACGAGCAGTACTTC.

In this sample, this clonotype turned up many times. The rearrangement links TRBV10-3 to TRBJ2-3; 8 bases fit TRBD2. From germline, CDR1 is ENHRY and CDR2 SYGVKD. The length of the CDR3 is 15 residues. With V trimmed by 4 bases and J by 7 bases, 10 bases remained unmatched. This CDR3 is CAISGSQRGQNTQYF. The CDR3 DNA reads TGTGCCATCAGTGGGTCCCAGCGGGGGCAGAATACGCAGTATTTT.